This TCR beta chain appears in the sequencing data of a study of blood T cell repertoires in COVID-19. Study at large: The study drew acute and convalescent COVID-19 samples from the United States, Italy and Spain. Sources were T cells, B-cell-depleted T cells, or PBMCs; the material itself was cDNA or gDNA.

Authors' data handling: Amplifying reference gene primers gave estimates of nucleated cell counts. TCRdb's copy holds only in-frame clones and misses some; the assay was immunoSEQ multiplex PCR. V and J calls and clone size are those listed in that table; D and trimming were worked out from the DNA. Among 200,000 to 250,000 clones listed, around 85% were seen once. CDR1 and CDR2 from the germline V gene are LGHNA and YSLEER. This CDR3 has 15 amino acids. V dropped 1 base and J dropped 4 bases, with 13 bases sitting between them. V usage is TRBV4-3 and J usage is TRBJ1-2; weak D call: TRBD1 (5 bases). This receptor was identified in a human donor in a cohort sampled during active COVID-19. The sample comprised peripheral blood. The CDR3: CASSQVRGRGYGYTF. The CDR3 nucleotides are TGCGCCAGCAGCCAAGTCCGGGGGAGGGGCTATGGCTACACCTTC.